This is a list of T cell receptor beta chains from one sample in a study of cytomegalovirus exposure and HLA in healthy donors. The protocol was immunoSEQ multiplex PCR, while the TCRdb copy is restricted to in-frame clones and leaves out a portion. The sample contains some 83,000 clones, approximately 93% of which appear only once. Source material: PBMCs. The origin of the receptors is a woman aged 18-29 years in good health and CMV-seropositive. CDR3s include the opening cysteine and the closing phenylalanine or tryptophan. The D gene is left open where the match is weak. Expanded clones get a size class; other rows say once, few or many, or leave the size out.

TRBJ2-1	NA	TRBV9	NA	TGTGCCAGCAGCGTAGCTTCCAGATACAATGAGCAGTTCTTC	CASSVASRYNEQFF
TRBJ1-1	TRBD1	TRBV5-4	NA	TGTGCCAGCAGGGGACAGGGGAACACTGAAGCTTTCTTT	CASRGQGNTEAFF
TRBJ2-7	NA	TRBV4-2	NA	TGTGCCAGCAGCCAACGGACTGCACAGTTTAGCGGTATTGCCTACGAGCAGTACTTC	CASSQRTAQFSGIAYEQYF
TRBJ2-5	NA	TRBV30	NA	TGTGCCTGGAGTATGCGCCGCGGGACCCAGTACTTC	CAWSMRRGTQYF
TRBJ2-5	TRBD2	TRBV19	NA	TGTGCCAGTAGCCAATGGGCGGGAGTGGGACCTGAGACCCAGTACTTC	CASSQWAGVGPETQYF
TRBJ2-2	NA	TRBV7-3	once	TGTGCCAGCAGCTTAAGGGGAGACACCGGGGAGCTGTTTTTT	CASSLRGDTGELFF
TRBJ1-5	TRBD1	TRBV4-2	NA	TGTGCCAGCAGCCAAGTCGACAGGGACGTCTATAGCAATCAGCCCCAGCATTTT	CASSQVDRDVYSNQPQHF
TRBJ2-7	TRBD1	TRBV7-9	NA	TGTGCCAGCAGCTTAGCCGGGACAGGTCCCCACGAGCAGTACTTC	CASSLAGTGPHEQYF
TRBJ2-3	NA	TRBV5-1	NA	TGCGCCAGCAGCTTGGGACAGAAGGATACGCAGTATTTT	CASSLGQKDTQYF
TRBJ2-1	TRBD1	TRBV9	NA	TGTGCCAGAAAAAGAGACAGGGCGGATGAGCAGTTCTTC	CARKRDRADEQFF
TRBJ2-5	TRBD1	TRBV28	NA	TGTGCCAGCAGAATGCCGGGACAGCAAGAGACCCAGTACTTC	CASRMPGQQETQYF
TRBJ2-5	NA	TRBV7-7	NA	TGTGCCAGCAGCTTACAGGTTGGAGAGACCCAGTACTTC	CASSLQVGETQYF
TRBJ2-1	TRBD2	TRBV7-2	NA	TGTGCCAGCAGCTTAGAGACTAGCGGCCCCAATGAGCAGTTCTTC	CASSLETSGPNEQFF
TRBJ2-7	NA	TRBV14	NA	TGTGCCAGCAGCCAAACAGGGCCCACCTACGAGCAGTACTTC	CASSQTGPTYEQYF
TRBJ1-3	TRBD1	TRBV9	NA	TGTGCCAGCAGCGCCAGGGACAGAATTTCTGGAAACACCATATATTTT	CASSARDRISGNTIYF
TRBJ2-3	NA	TRBV7-2	NA	TGTGCCAGCAGCTCCCTTGGGGTCGGGATGGGCACAGATACGCAGTATTTT	CASSSLGVGMGTDTQYF
TRBJ2-1	TRBD2	TRBV4-3	NA	TGCGCCAGCAGCCAAGACCTAGCGGGAGCATACAATGAGCAGTTCTTC	CASSQDLAGAYNEQFF
TRBJ2-2	NA	TRBV28	few	TGTGCCAGCAGTTTCCCAACGAACACCGGGGAGCTGTTTTTT	CASSFPTNTGELFF
TRBJ1-1	TRBD1	TRBV5-1	NA	TGCGCCAGCAGCAAGGAGGGGGCAAACACTGAAGCTTTCTTT	CASSKEGANTEAFF
TRBJ2-1	TRBD2	TRBV7-8	few	TGTGCCAGCAGCTTATGGCTAGCGGGGTCTGAGCAGTTCTTC	CASSLWLAGSEQFF
TRBJ2-3	NA	TRBV28	NA	TGTGCCAGCGACTCCCGGGATACGCAGTATTTT	CASDSRDTQYF
TRBJ2-3	NA	TRBV6-6	NA	TGTGCCAGCAGTTACTCGATTTCTACTAGCCGGCAGTATTTT	CASSYSISTSRQYF
TRBJ1-4	NA	TRBV7-2	once	TGTGCCAGCAGCCAGGCCGGATTTGATGAAAAACTGTTTTTT	CASSQAGFDEKLFF
TRBJ2-2	TRBD1	TRBV5-4	few	TGTGCCAGCAGCCTGACAGGGGTGCAGACCGGGGAGCTGTTTTTT	CASSLTGVQTGELFF
TRBJ2-4	NA	TRBV4-3	NA	TGCGCCAGCAGCCAAGCACAGGGTTCCAAAAACATTCAGTACTTC	CASSQAQGSKNIQYF
TRBJ1-5	TRBD1	TRBV4-2	few	TGTGCCAGCAGCCCTCGAGGGGGCAACGGCAATCAGCCCCAGCATTTT	CASSPRGGNGNQPQHF
TRBJ2-1	NA	TRBV6-5	NA	TGTGCCAGCAATTTACAGGTCGGTGCGTCCAATGAGCAGTTCTTC	CASNLQVGASNEQFF
TRBJ2-1	TRBD2	TRBV5-6	NA	TGTGCCAGCAGTCTTCCCGGGACTAGAGGATTCTTC	CASSLPGTRGFF
TRBJ1-5	NA	TRBV6-5	few	TGTGCCAGCAGTTATAGGAGGGGAGGGGGTCAGCCCCAGCATTTT	CASSYRRGGGQPQHF
TRBJ1-2	NA	TRBV29-1	NA	TGCAGCGTTGCCCTGGGTCATGAGGATGGCTACACCTTC	CSVALGHEDGYTF
TRBJ2-7	NA	TRBV7-3	NA	TGTGCCAGCAGCTTAACAGGGGCCGGGAGCCACGAGCAGTACTTC	CASSLTGAGSHEQYF
TRBJ1-6	NA	TRBV19	NA	TGTGCCAGTAGTATAGCCGAACGCGATTCACCCCTCCACTTT	CASSIAERDSPLHF
TRBJ2-2	TRBD1	TRBV5-1	NA	TGCGCCAGCAGCCCGACAGGACAGGGGCGGTCCGGGGAGCTGTTTTTT	CASSPTGQGRSGELFF
TRBJ2-3	TRBD1	TRBV2	NA	TGTGCCAGCAGTGAAGAAGGGACAGGGGGACGCACAGATACGCAGTATTTT	CASSEEGTGGRTDTQYF
TRBJ2-7	TRBD2	TRBV7-8	NA	TGTGCCAGCAGCTTGGGGTTATTATGGGGGGAGGGGTACGAGCAGTACTTC	CASSLGLLWGEGYEQYF
TRBJ2-2	TRBD2	TRBV5-1	once	TGCGCCAGCAGCGAAGGGACTAGCACTCAGACCGGGGAGCTGTTTTTT	CASSEGTSTQTGELFF